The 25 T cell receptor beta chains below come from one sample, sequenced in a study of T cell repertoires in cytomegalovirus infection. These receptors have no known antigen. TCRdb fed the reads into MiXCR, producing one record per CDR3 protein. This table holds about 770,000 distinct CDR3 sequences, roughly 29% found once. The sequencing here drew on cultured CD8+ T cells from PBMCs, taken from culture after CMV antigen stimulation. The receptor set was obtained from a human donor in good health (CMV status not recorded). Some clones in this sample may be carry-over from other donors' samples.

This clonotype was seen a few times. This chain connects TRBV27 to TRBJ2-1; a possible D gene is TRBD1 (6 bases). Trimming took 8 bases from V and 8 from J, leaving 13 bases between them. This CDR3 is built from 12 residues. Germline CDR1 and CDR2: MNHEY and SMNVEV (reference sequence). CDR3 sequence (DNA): TGTGCCAGCGGGGACAAAGTACATGAGCAGTTCTTC. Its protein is CASGDKVHEQFF.

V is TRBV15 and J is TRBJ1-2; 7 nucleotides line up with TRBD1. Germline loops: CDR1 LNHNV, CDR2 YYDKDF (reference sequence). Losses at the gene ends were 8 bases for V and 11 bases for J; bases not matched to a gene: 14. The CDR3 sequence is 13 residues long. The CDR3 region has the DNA TGTGCCACCTTAAAACAGGGGATCGGGACTTACACCTTC. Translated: CATLKQGIGTYTF.

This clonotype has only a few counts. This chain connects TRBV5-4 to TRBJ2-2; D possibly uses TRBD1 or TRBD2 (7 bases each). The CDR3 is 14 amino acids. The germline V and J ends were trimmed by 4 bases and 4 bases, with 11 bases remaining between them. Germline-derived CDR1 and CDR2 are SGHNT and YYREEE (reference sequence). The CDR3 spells CASSDREGTGELFF. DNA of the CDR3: TGTGCCAGCAGCGACAGGGAGGGCACCGGGGAGCTGTTTTTT.

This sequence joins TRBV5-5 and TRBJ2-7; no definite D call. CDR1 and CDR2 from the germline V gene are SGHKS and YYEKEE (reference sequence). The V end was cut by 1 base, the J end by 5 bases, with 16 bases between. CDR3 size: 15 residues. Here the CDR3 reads CASSLRVRPGDEQYV. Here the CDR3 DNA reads TGTGCCAGCAGCTTGCGGGTCAGGCCTGGGGACGAGCAGTACGTC.

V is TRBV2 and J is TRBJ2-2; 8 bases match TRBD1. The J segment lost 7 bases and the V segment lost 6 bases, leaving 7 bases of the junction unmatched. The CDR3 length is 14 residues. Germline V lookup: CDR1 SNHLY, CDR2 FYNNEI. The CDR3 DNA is TGTGCCAGCAGCTATCCACAGGGGGGCGGGGAGCTGTTTTTT. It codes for CASSYPQGGGELFF.

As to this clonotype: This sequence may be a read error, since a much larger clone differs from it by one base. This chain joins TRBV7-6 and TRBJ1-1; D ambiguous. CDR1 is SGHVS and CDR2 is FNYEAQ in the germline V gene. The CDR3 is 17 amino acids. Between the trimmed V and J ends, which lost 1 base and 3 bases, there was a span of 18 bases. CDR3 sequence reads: CASSLDPKEGLDTEAFF. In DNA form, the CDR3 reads TGTGCCAGCAGCTTAGATCCGAAGGAAGGACTAGACACTGAAGCTTTCTTT.

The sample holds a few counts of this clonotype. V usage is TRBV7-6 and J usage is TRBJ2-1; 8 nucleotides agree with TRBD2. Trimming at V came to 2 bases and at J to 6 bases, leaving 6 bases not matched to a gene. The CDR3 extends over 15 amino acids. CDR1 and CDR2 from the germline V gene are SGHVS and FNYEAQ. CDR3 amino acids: CASSLPGGARNEQFF. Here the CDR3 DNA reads TGTGCCAGCAGCTTACCGGGGGGGGCCCGCAATGAGCAGTTCTTC.

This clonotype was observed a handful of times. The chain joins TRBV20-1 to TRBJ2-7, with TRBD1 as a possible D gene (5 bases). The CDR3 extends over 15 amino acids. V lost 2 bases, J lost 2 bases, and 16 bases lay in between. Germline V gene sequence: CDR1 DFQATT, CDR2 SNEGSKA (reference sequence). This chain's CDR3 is CSARPLGQGTYEQYV. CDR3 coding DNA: TGCAGTGCTAGACCCCTCGGACAAGGGACCTACGAGCAGTACGTC.

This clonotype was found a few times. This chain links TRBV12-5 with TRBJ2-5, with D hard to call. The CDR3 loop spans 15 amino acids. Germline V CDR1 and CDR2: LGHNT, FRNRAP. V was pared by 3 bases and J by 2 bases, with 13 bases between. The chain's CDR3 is CASGFPSSLQETQYF. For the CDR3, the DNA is TGTGCTAGTGGTTTCCCAAGCTCTCTTCAAGAGACCCAGTACTTC.

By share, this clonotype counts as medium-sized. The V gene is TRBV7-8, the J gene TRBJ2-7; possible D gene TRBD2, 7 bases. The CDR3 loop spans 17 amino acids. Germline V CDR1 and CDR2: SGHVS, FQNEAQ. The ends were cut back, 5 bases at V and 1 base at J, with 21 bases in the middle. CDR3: CASSSPRRGTKSYEQYV. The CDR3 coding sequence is TGTGCCAGCAGCAGCCCAAGGCGGGGGACAAAATCCTACGAGCAGTACGTC.

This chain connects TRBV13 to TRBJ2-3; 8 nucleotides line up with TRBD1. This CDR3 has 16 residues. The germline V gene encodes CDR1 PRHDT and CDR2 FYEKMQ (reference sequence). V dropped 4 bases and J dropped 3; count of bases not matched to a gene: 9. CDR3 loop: CASSSVTGEETDTQYF. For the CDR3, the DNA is TGTGCCAGCAGCTCCGTGACAGGGGAGGAAACAGATACGCAGTATTTT. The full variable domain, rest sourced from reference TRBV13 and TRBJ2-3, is AAGVIQSPRHLIKEKRETATLKCYPIPRHDTVYWYQQGPGQDPQFLISFYEKMQSDKGSIPDRFSAQQFSDYHSELNMSSLELGDSALYFCASSSVTGEETDTQYFGPGTRLTVL.

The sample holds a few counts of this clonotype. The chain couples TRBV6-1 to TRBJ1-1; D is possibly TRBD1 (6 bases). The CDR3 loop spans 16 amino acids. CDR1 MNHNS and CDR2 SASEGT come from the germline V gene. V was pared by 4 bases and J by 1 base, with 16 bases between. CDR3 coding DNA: TGTGCCAGCAGTGTCCGGGACACTCGAGGGAACACTGAAGCTTTCTTT. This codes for CASSVRDTRGNTEAFF.

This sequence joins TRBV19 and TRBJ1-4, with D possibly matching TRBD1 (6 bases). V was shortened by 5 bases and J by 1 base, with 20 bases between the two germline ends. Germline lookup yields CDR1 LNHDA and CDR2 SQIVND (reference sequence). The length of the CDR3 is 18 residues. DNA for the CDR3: TGTGCCAGTAGTCTACCCGTCAACAGGGAGCTAACTAATGAAAAACTGTTTTTT. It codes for CASSLPVNRELTNEKLFF.

This chain's CDR3 is CASILGGANTGELFF. DNA of the CDR3: TGTGCCAGCATCCTAGGGGGTGCGAACACCGGGGAGCTGTTTTTT. The chain recombines TRBV5-6 with TRBJ2-2; possibly TRBD1 for D (6 bases). CDR3 size: 15 residues. V was shortened by 6 bases and J by 0 bases, with 12 bases between the two germline ends. Germline lookup yields CDR1 SGHDT and CDR2 YYEEEE.

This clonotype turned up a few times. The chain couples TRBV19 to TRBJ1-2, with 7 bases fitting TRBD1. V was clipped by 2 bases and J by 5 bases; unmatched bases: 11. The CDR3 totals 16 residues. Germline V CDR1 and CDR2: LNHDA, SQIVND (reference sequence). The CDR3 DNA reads TGTGCCAGTAGTATAACGATTCAACAGGGGATTTATGGCTACACCTTC. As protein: CASSITIQQGIYGYTF.

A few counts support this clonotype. Written as DNA, the CDR3 is TGTGCCAGCACCACCGTGGCTCTCGAAGATACGCAGTATTTT. Amino acids: CASTTVALEDTQYF. V and J are TRBV6-2 or TRBV6-3 and TRBJ2-3; D remains ambiguous. Trimming removed 7 bases at V and 5 bases at J, with 16 bases between. This CDR3 is built from 14 residues. Germline values: CDR1 MNHEY, CDR2 SVGEGT.

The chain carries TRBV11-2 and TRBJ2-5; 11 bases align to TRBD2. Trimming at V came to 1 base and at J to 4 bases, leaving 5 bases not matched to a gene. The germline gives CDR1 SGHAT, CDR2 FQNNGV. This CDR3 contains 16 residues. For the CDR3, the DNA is TGTGCCAGCAGCTTAGGGGCTAGCGGGGGGCTAGAGACCCAGTACTTC. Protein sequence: CASSLGASGGLETQYF.

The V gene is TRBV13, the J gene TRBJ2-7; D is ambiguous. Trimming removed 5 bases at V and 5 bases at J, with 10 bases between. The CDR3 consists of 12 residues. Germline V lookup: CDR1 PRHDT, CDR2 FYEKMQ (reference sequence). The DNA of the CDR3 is TGTGCCAGCAGCCCTACCCCAGACGAGCAGTACTTC. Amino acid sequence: CASSPTPDEQYF.

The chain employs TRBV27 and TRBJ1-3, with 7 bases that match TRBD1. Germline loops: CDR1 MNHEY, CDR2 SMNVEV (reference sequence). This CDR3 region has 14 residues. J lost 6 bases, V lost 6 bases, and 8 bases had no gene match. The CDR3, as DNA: TGTGCCAGCAGGTCTGGGACAGCTACAAACACCATATATTTT. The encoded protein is CASRSGTATNTIYF.

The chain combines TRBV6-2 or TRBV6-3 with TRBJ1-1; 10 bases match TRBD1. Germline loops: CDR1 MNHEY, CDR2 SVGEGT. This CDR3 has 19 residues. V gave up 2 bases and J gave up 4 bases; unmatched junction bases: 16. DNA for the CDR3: TGTGCCAGCAGTTACAGACAGGGGGCGGACCTGGCCCCAGTCACTGAAGCTTTCTTT. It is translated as CASSYRQGADLAPVTEAFF.

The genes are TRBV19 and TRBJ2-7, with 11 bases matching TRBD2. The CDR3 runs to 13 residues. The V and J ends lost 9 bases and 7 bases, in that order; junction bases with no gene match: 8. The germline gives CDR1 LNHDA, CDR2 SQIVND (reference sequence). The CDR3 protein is CASATSGEVEQYF. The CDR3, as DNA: TGTGCCAGCGCGACTAGCGGGGAGGTAGAGCAGTACTTC.

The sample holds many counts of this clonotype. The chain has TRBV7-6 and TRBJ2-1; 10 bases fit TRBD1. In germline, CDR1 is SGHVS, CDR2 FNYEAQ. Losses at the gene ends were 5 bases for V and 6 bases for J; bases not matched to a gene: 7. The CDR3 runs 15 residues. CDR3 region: CASSRQGARSNEQFF. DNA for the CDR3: TGTGCCAGCAGCCGACAGGGGGCTAGGAGCAATGAGCAGTTCTTC.

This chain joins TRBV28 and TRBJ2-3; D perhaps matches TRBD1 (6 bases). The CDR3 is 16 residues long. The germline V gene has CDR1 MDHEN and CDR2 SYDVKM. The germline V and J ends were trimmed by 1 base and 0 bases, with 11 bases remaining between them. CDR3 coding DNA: TGTGCCAGCAGTTTATTGGGGGCTATCAGCACAGATACGCAGTATTTT. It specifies CASSLLGAISTDTQYF.

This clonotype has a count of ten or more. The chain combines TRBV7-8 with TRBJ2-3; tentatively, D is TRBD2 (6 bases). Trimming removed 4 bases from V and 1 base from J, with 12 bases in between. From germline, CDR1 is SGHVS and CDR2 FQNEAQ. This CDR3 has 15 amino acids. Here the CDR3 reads CASSSLPGGTDTQYF. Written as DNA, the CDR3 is TGTGCCAGCAGCTCTTTGCCGGGGGGCACAGATACGCAGTATTTT.

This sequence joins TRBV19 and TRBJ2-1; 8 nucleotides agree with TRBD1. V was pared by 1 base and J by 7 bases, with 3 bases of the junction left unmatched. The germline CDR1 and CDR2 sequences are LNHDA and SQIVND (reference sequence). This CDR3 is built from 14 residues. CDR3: CASSIGTGLNEQFF. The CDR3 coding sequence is TGTGCCAGTAGTATAGGGACAGGGTTGAATGAGCAGTTCTTC. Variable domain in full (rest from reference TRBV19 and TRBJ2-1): DGGITQSPKYLFRKEGQNVTLSCEQNLNHDAMYWYRQDPGQGLRLIYYSQIVNDFQKGDIAEGYSVSREKKESFPLTVTSAQKNPTAFYLCASSIGTGLNEQFFGPGTRLTVL.